This T cell receptor (beta chain) was captured by sequencing in a study of blood T cell repertoires in COVID-19. This table comes from immunoSEQ multiplex PCR, and its TCRdb copy is limited to in-frame clones, with some not included. The data contain a few hundred thousand clones, 89% of them singletons. Trimming removed 0 bases from V and 8 bases from J, with 13 bases in between. The CDR3 sequence is 14 residues long. CDR1 is SQVTM, CDR2 ANQGSEA, per germline. Specimen: peripheral blood. The origin of this receptor is a woman aged 55-75 years with COVID-19, enrolled during active disease. The genes are TRBV29-1 and TRBJ2-2; D perhaps matches TRBD2 (5 bases). The DNA for the CDR3 is TGCAGCGTTGAAGATCGGCGGGCATATGGGGAGCTGTTTTTT. Its protein product is CSVEDRRAYGELFF.